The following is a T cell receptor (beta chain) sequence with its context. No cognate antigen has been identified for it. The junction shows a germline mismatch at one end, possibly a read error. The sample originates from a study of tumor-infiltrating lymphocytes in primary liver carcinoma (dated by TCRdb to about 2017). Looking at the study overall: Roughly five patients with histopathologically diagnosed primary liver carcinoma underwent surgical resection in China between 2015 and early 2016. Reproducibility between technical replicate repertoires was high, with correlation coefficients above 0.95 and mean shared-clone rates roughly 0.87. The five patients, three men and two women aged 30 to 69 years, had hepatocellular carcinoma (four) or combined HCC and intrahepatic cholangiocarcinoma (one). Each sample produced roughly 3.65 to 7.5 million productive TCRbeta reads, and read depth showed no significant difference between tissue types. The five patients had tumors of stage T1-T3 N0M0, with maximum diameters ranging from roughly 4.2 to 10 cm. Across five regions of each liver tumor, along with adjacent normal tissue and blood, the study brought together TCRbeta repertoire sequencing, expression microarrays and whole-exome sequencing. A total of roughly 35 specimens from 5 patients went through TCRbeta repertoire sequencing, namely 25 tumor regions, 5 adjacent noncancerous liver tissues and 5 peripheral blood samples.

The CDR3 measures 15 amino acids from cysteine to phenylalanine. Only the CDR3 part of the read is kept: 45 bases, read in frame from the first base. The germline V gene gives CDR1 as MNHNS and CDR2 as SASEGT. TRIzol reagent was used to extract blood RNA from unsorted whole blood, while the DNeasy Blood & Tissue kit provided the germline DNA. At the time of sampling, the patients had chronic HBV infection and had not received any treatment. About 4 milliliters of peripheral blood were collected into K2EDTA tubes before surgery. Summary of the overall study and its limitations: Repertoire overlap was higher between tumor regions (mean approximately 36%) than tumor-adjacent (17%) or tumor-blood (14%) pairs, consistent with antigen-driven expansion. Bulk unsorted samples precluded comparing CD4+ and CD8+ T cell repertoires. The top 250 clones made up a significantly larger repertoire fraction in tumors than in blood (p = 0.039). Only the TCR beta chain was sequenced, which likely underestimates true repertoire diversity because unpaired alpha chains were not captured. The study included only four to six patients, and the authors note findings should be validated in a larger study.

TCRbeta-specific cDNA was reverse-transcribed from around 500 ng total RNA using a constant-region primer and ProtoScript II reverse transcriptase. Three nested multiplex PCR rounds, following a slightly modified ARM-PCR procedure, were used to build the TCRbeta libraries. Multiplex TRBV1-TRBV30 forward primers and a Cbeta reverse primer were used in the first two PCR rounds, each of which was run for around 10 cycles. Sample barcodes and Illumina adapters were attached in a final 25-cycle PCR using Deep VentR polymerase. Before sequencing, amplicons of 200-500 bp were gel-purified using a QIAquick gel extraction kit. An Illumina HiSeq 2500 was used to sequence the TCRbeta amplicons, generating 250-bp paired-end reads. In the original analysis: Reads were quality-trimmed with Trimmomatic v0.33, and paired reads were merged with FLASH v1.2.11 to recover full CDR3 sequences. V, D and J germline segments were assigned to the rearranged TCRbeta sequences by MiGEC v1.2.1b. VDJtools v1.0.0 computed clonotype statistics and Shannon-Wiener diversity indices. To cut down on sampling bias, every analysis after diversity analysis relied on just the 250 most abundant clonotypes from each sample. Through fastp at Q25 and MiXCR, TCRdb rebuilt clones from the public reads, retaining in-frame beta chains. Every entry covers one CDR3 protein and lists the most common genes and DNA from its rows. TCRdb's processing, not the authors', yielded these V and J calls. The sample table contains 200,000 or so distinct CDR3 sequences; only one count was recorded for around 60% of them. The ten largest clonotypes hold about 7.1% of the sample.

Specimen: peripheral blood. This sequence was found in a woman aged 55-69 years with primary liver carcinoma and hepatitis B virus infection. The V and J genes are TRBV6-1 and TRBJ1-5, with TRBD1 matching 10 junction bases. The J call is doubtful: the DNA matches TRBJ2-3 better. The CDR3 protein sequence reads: CASGEGQGEFQPQYF. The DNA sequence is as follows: TGTGCCAGCGGTGAAGGACAGGGGGAGTTTCAGCCCCAGTATTTT.